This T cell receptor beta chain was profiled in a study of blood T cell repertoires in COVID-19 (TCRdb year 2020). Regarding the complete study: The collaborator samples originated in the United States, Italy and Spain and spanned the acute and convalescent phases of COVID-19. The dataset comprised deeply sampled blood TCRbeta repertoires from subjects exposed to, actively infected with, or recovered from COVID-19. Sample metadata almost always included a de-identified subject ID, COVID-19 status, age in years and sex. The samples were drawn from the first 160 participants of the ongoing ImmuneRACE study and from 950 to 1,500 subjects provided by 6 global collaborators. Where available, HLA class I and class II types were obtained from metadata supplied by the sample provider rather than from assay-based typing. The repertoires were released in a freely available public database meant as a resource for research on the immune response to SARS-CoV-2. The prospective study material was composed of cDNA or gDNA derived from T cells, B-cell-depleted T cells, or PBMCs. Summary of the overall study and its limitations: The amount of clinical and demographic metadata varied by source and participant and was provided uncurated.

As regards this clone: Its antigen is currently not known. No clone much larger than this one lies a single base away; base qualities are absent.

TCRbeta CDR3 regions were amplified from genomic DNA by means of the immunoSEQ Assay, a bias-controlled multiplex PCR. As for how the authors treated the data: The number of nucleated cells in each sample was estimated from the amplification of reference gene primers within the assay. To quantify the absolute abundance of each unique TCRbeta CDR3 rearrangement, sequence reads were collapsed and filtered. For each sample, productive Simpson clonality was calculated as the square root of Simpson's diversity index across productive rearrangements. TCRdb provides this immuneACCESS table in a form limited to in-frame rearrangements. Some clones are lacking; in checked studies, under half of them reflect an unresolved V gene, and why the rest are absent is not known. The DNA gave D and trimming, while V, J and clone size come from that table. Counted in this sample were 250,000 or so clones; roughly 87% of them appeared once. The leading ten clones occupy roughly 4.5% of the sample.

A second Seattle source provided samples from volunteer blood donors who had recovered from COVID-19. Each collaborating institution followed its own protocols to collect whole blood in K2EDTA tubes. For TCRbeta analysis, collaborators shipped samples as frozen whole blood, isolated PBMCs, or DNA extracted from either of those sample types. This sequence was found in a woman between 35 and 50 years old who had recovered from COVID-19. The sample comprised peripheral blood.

For the CDR3, the sequence is CASSTPLRKNTQYF. Here is the DNA: TGTGCCAGTAGTACCCCCCTGCGTAAAAATACGCAGTATTTT. The chain joins TRBV19 to TRBJ2-3; too little of a D gene remains to name it. CDR1 and CDR2 are drawn from the germline V gene (reference sequence): LNHDA, SQIVND. V is shortened by 4 bases, J by 7 bases, and the region joining them spans 15 bases. The CDR3, from cysteine to phenylalanine, totals 14 residues. Kept here is only the CDR3 DNA, which spans 42 bases and is read in frame from base 1.